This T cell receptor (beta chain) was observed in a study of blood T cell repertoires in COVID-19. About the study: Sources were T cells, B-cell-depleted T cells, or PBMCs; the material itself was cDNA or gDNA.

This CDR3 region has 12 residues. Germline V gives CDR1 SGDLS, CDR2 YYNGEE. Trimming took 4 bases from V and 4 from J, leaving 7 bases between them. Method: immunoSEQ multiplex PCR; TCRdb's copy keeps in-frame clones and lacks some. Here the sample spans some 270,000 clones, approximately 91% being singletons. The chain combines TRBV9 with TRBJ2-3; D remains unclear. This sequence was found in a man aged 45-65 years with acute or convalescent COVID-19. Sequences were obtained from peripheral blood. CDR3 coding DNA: TGTGCCAGCAGCCCTCGTTCAGATACGCAGTATTTT. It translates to CASSPRSDTQYF.